This T cell receptor (beta chain) was identified in a study of T-cell memory formation after mild COVID-19. Regarding the study as a whole: A second wave expanding day 15 to 37 was CD4+-biased; contracting clones were balanced.

Each CDR3 protein gets one entry after TCRdb re-called the 5' RACE reads with MiXCR. Of more than 300,000 distinct CDR3 sequences in the sample, less than 25% were seen once. This clonotype was recorded a few times. Its antigen is unidentified. Germline V CDR1 and CDR2: SGHTA, FQGNSA. This CDR3 comprises 15 residues. Between the trimmed V and J ends, which lost 1 base and 3 bases, there was a span of 12 bases. This TCR was recovered from a man aged 18 to 29 who had mild COVID-19 (a few samples of this study predate the infection). Cell type and time point are not known. The rearrangement joins TRBV7-2 to TRBJ1-1; D is uncertain. The specimen sequenced was PBMCs or a T cell subset sorted from them (not recorded which). The CDR3 protein is CASSLGPGGYTEAFF. The CDR3 DNA follows: TGTGCCAGCAGCTTAGGACCCGGAGGGTACACTGAAGCTTTCTTT.